This TCR beta chain stems from a study of cytomegalovirus exposure and HLA in healthy donors. Study as a whole: In a previous analysis, 120 million or so unique TCR beta sequences were found from 170 million or so T cells. General study results and limits: Some TCR beta chains (approximately 180 of them) were listed as cytomegalovirus-associated. Later genetic work tied a missense DCLRE1C variant to beta-chain V and J trimming. Another analysis was done later, and it associated 16,951 TCR beta sequences with HLA alleles at 0.05 false discovery rate.

Both 60 Vbeta primers and 13 Jbeta primers went into the PCR. Sequenced by immunoSEQ multiplex PCR; TCRdb stores in-frame clones only, minus some. The data hold around 150,000 clones, with 80% observed a single time. Concerning this clone itself: Its antigen is unidentified.

The TCR was taken from a man aged 25-40 years in good health and CMV-seronegative. Sequenced sample: PBMCs.

CDR3 sequence reads: CASSRRGQETQYF. In nucleotides, the CDR3 is TGTGCCAGCAGCCGCAGGGGCCAAGAGACCCAGTACTTC. This chain uses TRBV9 with TRBJ2-5, with a tentative D call TRBD1 (6 bases). Trimming pared 4 bases from V and 1 base from J, leaving 8 bases between. The length of the CDR3 is 13 residues. From germline, CDR1 is SGDLS and CDR2 YYNGEE.